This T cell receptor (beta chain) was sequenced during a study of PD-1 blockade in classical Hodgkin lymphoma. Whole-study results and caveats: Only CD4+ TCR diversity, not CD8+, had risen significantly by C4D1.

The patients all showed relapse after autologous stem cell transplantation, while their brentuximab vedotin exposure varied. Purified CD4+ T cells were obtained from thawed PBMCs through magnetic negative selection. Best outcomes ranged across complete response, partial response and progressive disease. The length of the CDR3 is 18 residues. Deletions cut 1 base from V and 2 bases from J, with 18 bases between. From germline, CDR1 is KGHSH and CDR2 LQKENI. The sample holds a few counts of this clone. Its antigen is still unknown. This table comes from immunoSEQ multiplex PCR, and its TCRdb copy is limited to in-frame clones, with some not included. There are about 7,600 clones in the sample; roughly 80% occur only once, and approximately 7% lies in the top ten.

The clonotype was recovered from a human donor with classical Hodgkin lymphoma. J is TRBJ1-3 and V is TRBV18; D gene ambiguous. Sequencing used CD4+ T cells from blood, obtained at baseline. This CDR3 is CASSPLIGPHQAGNTIYF. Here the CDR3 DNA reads TGTGCCAGCTCACCACTAATCGGGCCGCATCAGGCTGGAAACACCATATATTTT.